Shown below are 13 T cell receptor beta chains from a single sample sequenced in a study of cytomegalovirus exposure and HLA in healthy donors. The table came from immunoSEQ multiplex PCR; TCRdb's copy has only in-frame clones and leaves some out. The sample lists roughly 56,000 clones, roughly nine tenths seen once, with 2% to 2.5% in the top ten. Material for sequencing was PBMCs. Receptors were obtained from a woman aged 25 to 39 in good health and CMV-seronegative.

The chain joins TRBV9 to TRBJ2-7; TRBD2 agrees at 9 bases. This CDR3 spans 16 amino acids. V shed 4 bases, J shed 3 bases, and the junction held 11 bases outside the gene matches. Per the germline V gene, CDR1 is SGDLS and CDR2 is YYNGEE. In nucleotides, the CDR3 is TGTGCCAGCAGCCCCCGCCCGGCTAGCGGGAACTACGAGCAGTACTTC. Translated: CASSPRPASGNYEQYF.

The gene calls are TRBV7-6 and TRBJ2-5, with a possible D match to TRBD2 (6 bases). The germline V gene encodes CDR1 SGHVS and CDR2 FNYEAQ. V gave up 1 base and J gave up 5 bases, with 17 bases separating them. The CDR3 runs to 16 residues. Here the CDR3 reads CASSLGRRGEEETQYF. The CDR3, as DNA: TGTGCCAGCAGCTTAGGACGGCGGGGCGAGGAGGAGACCCAGTACTTC.

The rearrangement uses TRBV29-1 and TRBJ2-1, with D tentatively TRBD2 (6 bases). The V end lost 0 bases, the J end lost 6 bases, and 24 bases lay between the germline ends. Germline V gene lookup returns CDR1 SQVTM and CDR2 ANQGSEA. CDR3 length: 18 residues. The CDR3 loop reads CSVEDKVGGAASRNEQFF. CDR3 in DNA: TGCAGCGTTGAAGATAAGGTCGGGGGAGCGGCCAGCCGCAATGAGCAGTTCTTC.

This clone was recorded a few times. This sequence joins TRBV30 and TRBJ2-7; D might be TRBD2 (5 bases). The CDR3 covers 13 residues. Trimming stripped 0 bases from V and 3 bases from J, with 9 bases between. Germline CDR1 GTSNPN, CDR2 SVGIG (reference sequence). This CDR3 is CAWSVGRDYEQYF. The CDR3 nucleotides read TGTGCCTGGAGTGTGGGCCGGGACTACGAGCAGTACTTC.

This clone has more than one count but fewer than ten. The CDR3 here is CASMRSLFNYEQYF. CDR3 bases: TGTGCCAGCATGCGGTCCCTCTTCAACTACGAGCAGTACTTC. This chain joins TRBV2 and TRBJ2-7; D gene unclear. The CDR3 sequence is 14 residues long. Trimming took 7 bases from V and 3 from J, leaving 16 bases between them. Germline V gene sequence: CDR1 SNHLY, CDR2 FYNNEI.

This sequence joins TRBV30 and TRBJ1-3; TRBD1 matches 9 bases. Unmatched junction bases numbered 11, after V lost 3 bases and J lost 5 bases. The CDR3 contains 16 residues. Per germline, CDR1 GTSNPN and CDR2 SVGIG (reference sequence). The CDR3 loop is CAWRRAGQGGRNTIYF. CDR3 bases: TGTGCCTGGAGGCGCGCGGGACAGGGAGGGAGAAACACCATATATTTT.

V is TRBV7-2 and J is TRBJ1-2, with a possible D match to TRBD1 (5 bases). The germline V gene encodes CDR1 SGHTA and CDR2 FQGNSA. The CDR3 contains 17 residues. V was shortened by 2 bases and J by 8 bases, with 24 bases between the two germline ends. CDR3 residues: CASSLIKLKGPLGGYTF. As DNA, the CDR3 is TGTGCCAGCAGCTTAATTAAACTGAAGGGGCCCCTGGGGGGCTACACCTTC.

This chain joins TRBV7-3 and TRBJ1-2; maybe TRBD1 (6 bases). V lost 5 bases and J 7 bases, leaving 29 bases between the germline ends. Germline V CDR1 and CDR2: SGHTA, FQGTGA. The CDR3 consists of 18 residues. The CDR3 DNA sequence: TGTGCCAGCAGCGTCCCACCAGAGTCGATCGGGGGGCGCGGTGGCTACACCTTC. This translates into CASSVPPESIGGRGGYTF.

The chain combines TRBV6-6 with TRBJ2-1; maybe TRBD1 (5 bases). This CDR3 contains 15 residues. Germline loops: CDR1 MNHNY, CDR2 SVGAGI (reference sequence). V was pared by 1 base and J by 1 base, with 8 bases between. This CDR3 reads CASSYFQGSYNEQFF. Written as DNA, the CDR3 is TGTGCCAGCAGTTACTTCCAGGGTTCCTACAATGAGCAGTTCTTC.

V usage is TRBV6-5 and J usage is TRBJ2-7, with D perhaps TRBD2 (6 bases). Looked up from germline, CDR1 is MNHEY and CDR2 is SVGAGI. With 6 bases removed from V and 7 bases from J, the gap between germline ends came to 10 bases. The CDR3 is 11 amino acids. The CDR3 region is CASRGSGEQYF. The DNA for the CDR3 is TGTGCCAGCAGAGGGAGCGGGGAGCAGTACTTC.

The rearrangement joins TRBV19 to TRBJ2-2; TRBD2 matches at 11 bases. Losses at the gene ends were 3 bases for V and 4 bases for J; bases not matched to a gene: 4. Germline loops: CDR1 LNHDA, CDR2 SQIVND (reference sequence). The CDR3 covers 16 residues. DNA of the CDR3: TGTGCCAGTAGTATTATGACTAGCGGGACCACCGGGGAGCTGTTTTTT. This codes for CASSIMTSGTTGELFF.

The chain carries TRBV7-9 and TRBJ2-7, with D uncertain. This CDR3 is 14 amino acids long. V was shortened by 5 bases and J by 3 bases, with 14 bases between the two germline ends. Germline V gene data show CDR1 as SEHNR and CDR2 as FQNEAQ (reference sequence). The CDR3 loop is CASSPNPRNYEQYF. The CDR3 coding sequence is TGTGCCAGCAGCCCCAACCCTAGGAACTACGAGCAGTACTTC.

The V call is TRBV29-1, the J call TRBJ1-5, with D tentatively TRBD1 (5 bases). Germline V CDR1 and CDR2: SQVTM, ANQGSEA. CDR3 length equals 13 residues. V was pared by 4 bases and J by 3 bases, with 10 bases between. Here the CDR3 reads CSVADSLNQPQHF. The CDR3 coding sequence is TGCAGCGTTGCTGACAGCCTCAATCAGCCCCAGCATTTT.